These 27 T cell receptor beta chains came from one sample sequenced in a study of cytomegalovirus exposure and HLA in healthy donors. PCR involved 60 Vbeta and 13 Jbeta primers. TCRdb's table, derived via immunoSEQ multiplex PCR, lists solely in-frame clones and lacks some. The sample lists about 120,000 clones, 74% seen once, with 11% in the top ten. Sequencing input: PBMCs. The receptors were sampled from a woman aged 45 to 65 in good health and CMV-seropositive.

The gene calls are TRBV20-1 and TRBJ1-2; TRBD1 matches 10 bases. Germline CDR1 is DFQATT and CDR2 is SNEGSKA (reference sequence). The CDR3 loop spans 11 amino acids. The CDR3 here is CALDRGYGYTF. Here the CDR3 DNA reads TGCGCTCTGGACAGGGGGTATGGCTACACCTTC.

The chain's CDR3 is CASSLYQGAQETQYF. The CDR3 coding sequence is TGTGCCAGCAGCTTATACCAGGGGGCCCAAGAGACCCAGTACTTC. V usage is TRBV7-2 and J usage is TRBJ2-5; 8 positions match TRBD1. Germline-derived CDR1 and CDR2 are SGHTA and FQGNSA. The length of the CDR3 is 15 residues. With 2 bases clipped from V and 1 base from J, the junction kept 3 bases outside the gene matches.

This clone was seen more than once but under ten times. The V and J genes are TRBV10-3 and TRBJ1-5; 9 positions match TRBD1. Germline V gene sequence: CDR1 ENHRY, CDR2 SYGVKD. This CDR3 comprises 14 residues. Trimming cost V 5 bases and J 2 bases; bases outside gene matches: 1. The DNA of the CDR3 is TGTGCCATCAGTTGGACAGGGGGCAATCAGCCCCAGCATTTT. Its protein is CAISWTGGNQPQHF.

This clone has just one count. The rearrangement uses TRBV14 and TRBJ2-5, with D maybe TRBD1 (6 bases). Germline V gene data show CDR1 as SGHDN and CDR2 as FVKESK. The CDR3 contains 16 residues. V gave up 3 bases and J gave up 1 base, with 15 bases separating them. The DNA for the CDR3 is TGTGCCAGCAGCCACCTAGGAGTAGGGGGCCAAGAGACCCAGTACTTC. It specifies CASSHLGVGGQETQYF.

The chain couples TRBV30 to TRBJ1-2; TRBD1 agrees at 8 bases. The CDR3 has 14 residues. The trim removed 0 bases at V and 5 bases at J, leaving 5 bases unmatched. CDR1 is GTSNPN and CDR2 is SVGIG in the germline V gene (reference sequence). For the CDR3, the DNA is TGTGCCTGGAGTGTACAGGGGGGTTGGTATGGCTACACCTTC. This translates into CAWSVQGGWYGYTF.

V gene TRBV27 combines with J gene TRBJ1-3; D perhaps matches TRBD1 (5 bases). Trimming left V 4 bases short and J 4 bases short, with 5 bases between. The germline CDR1 and CDR2 sequences are MNHEY and SMNVEV (reference sequence). The CDR3 covers 12 residues. The CDR3 reads CASSWTGNTIYF. For the CDR3, the DNA is TGTGCCAGCAGTTGGACAGGAAACACCATATATTTT.

The V and J genes are TRBV7-9 and TRBJ1-1, with D tentatively TRBD1 (5 bases). Germline CDR1 SEHNR, CDR2 FQNEAQ (reference sequence). This CDR3 is 14 amino acids long. Between the trimmed V and J ends, which lost 1 base and 1 base, there was a span of 7 bases. The CDR3 sequence is CASSLVTGNTEAFF. The DNA for the CDR3 is TGTGCCAGCAGCTTAGTAACAGGGAACACTGAAGCTTTCTTT.

The chain employs TRBV7-2 and TRBJ1-1; D is ambiguous. Germline V gives CDR1 SGHTA, CDR2 FQGNSA. V was shortened by 3 bases and J by 11 bases, with 13 bases between the two germline ends. The CDR3 is made up of 12 amino acids. The CDR3, as DNA: TGTGCCAGCAGCTTGCACGGGGATGGGGCTTTCTTT. Translation gives CASSLHGDGAFF.

The chain recombines TRBV28 with TRBJ2-7, with TRBD2 identical over 10 bases. Trimming took 6 bases from V and 3 from J; bases not matched to a gene: 5. Germline assignment: CDR1 MDHEN and CDR2 SYDVKM. This CDR3 has 14 amino acids. Here the CDR3 reads CASRGTSVYYEQYF. CDR3 in DNA: TGTGCCAGCAGAGGGACTAGCGTTTACTACGAGCAGTACTTC.

The chain links TRBV5-4 to TRBJ2-6; 8 nucleotides match TRBD1. CDR1 SGHNT and CDR2 YYREEE come from the germline V gene (reference sequence). The CDR3 has 17 amino acids. V gave up 3 bases and J gave up 1 base; unmatched junction bases: 6. In DNA, the CDR3 is TGTGCCAGCAGCTCAGGACAGGGCCCGTCTGGGGCCAACGTCCTGACTTTC. It is translated as CASSSGQGPSGANVLTF.

V and J are TRBV6-4 and TRBJ2-2; D is possibly TRBD1 (5 bases). Germline CDR1 and CDR2: MRHNA and SNTAGT. This CDR3 has 15 residues. The V and J ends lost 0 bases and 5 bases respectively, with 10 bases between them. The CDR3 loop reads CASSDSGQKTGELFF. CDR3 nucleotides: TGTGCCAGCAGTGACTCGGGGCAGAAAACCGGGGAGCTGTTTTTT.

The CDR3, as DNA: TGTGCCAGCAGTGCGAAAGGGGGAACCGGGGAGCTGTTTTTT. Translating it yields CASSAKGGTGELFF. The chain carries TRBV6-4 and TRBJ2-2, with D possibly being TRBD1 (6 bases). CDR1 and CDR2 from the germline V gene are MRHNA and SNTAGT. Trimming cost V 4 bases and J 5 bases, with 11 bases left between them. CDR3 length equals 14 residues.

The chain is built from TRBV13 and TRBJ2-1; 14 positions agree with TRBD2. With 4 bases clipped from V and 7 bases from J, the junction kept 12 bases outside the gene matches. Germline lookup yields CDR1 PRHDT and CDR2 FYEKMQ (reference sequence). This CDR3 has 18 amino acids. The CDR3 nucleotides are TGTGCCAGCAGCTGGGGGACTAGCGGGAGATCGTTCGGGAATGAGCAGTTCTTC. Translated, it gives CASSWGTSGRSFGNEQFF.

The V call is TRBV6-5, the J call TRBJ1-2; 11 bases align to TRBD1. Germline CDR1 MNHEY, CDR2 SVGAGI. CDR3 length equals 14 residues. J gave up 2 bases and V 6 bases, and 2 bases lay outside the gene matches. This chain's CDR3 is CASRRDRGNYGYTF. The CDR3 region has the DNA TGTGCCAGCAGGCGGGACAGGGGGAACTATGGCTACACCTTC.

The chain couples TRBV7-2 to TRBJ2-7; no firm D call. The CDR3 has 13 residues. V was trimmed by 2 bases and J by 7 bases, leaving 12 bases between them. Germline V lookup: CDR1 SGHTA, CDR2 FQGNSA. The CDR3 DNA is TGTGCCAGCAGCTTACCCCCGGGTACGGAGCAGTACTTC. Amino acid sequence: CASSLPPGTEQYF. The whole variable domain, filled in from reference TRBV7-2 and TRBJ2-7, reads GAGVSQSPSNKVTEKGKDVELRCDPISGHTALYWYRQSLGQGLEFLIYFQGNSAPDKSGLPSDRFSAERTGGSVSTLTIQRTQQEDSAVYLCASSLPPGTEQYFGPGTRLTVT.

This clone showed up just a few times. This sequence joins TRBV7-6 and TRBJ2-1; 10 bases agree with TRBD1. The CDR3 consists of 16 residues. Germline assignment: CDR1 SGHVS and CDR2 FNYEAQ. The J segment lost 4 bases and the V segment lost 5 bases, leaving 8 bases of the junction unmatched. The CDR3 DNA follows: TGTGCCAGCAGCGCAGAGGACAGGGGGGCTTACAATGAGCAGTTCTTC. Translating gives CASSAEDRGAYNEQFF. Full variable domain (missing parts from reference TRBV7-6 and TRBJ2-1): GAGVSQSPRYKVTKRGQDVALRCDPISGHVSLYWYRQALGQGPEFLTYFNYEAQQDKSGLPNDRFSAERPEGSISTLTIQRTEQRDSAMYRCASSAEDRGAYNEQFFGPGTRLTVL.

V usage is TRBV13 and J usage is TRBJ1-1; 9 positions agree with TRBD1. The CDR3 is 16 amino acids. The trim removed 3 bases at V and 6 bases at J, leaving 11 bases unmatched. CDR1 is PRHDT and CDR2 is FYEKMQ in the germline V gene (reference sequence). The CDR3 DNA reads as TGTGCCAGCAGCTTTCAGGGACAGGGAAGGAGCGCTGAAGCTTTCTTT. Its translation is CASSFQGQGRSAEAFF.

The rearrangement uses TRBV30 and TRBJ1-4; no definite D call. There are 13 residues in the CDR3. V was trimmed by 5 bases and J by 8 bases, leaving 15 bases between them. Germline CDR1 is GTSNPN and CDR2 is SVGIG (reference sequence). Written as DNA, the CDR3 is TGTGCCTGGGATCAGGCGCCGGGGGAAAAACTGTTTTTT. Encoded protein: CAWDQAPGEKLFF.

The chain employs TRBV29-1 and TRBJ1-1; 10 bases align to TRBD1. V was pared by 4 bases and J by 7 bases, with 9 bases of the junction left unmatched. The CDR3 runs to 14 residues. Germline-derived CDR1 and CDR2 are SQVTM and ANQGSEA. The CDR3 DNA sequence: TGCAGCGTTGCGACGGACAGGGGGATGATTGAAGCTTTCTTT. It codes for CSVATDRGMIEAFF.

This clone is a singleton in its sample. The genes are TRBV19 and TRBJ1-2; unclear D gene. Trimming took off 8 bases at V and 7 bases at J, with 8 bases between the two ends. The germline V gene encodes CDR1 LNHDA and CDR2 SQIVND (reference sequence). The CDR3 covers 10 residues. CDR3 coding DNA: TGTGCCAGTTTCGGGGTTGGCTACACCTTC. This translates into CASFGVGYTF.

This clone showed up just once. The chain recombines TRBV29-1 with TRBJ2-2, with 7 bases identical to TRBD2. V lost 7 bases and J lost 0; bases outside the gene matches: 8. Germline V gene data show CDR1 as SQVTM and CDR2 as ANQGSEA. CDR3 size: 15 residues. The CDR3 loop reads CSATSGGANTGELFF. CDR3 DNA sequence: TGCAGCGCCACGAGTGGGGGGGCGAACACCGGGGAGCTGTTTTTT.

This rearrangement joins TRBV7-2 to TRBJ1-4, with TRBD1 matching 9 bases. Per germline, CDR1 SGHTA and CDR2 FQGNSA. V shed 2 bases, J shed 4 bases, and the junction held 14 bases outside the gene matches. The CDR3 length is 19 residues. The CDR3 reads CASSLRQGEYGPFNEKLFF. Written as DNA, the CDR3 is TGTGCCAGCAGCTTAAGACAGGGGGAGTACGGGCCGTTTAATGAAAAACTGTTTTTT.

This clone was counted between two and nine times. The chain couples TRBV9 to TRBJ2-3, with D unclear. CDR1 is SGDLS, CDR2 YYNGEE, per germline. V lost 0 bases and J lost 2, with 10 bases in between. The CDR3 covers 15 residues. The CDR3 is CASSVDSQNTDTQYF. For the CDR3, the DNA is TGTGCCAGCAGCGTAGATTCACAGAACACAGATACGCAGTATTTT.

The chain couples TRBV6-5 to TRBJ2-1; possibly TRBD2 for D (6 bases). Trimming removed 5 bases from V and 6 bases from J, with 11 bases in between. Germline CDR1 MNHEY, CDR2 SVGAGI. The CDR3 runs 13 residues. The CDR3 sequence is CASSTRLVNEQFF. The DNA for the CDR3 is TGTGCCAGCAGTACCCGACTAGTCAATGAGCAGTTCTTC.

The rearrangement uses TRBV15 and TRBJ1-5; perhaps TRBD1 as D (6 bases). CDR1 and CDR2 from the germline V gene are LNHNV and YYDKDF (reference sequence). With 0 bases removed from V and 6 bases from J, the gap between germline ends came to 9 bases. The CDR3 loop spans 14 amino acids. The CDR3 here is CATSREPQGQPQHF. CDR3 sequence (DNA): TGTGCCACCAGCAGAGAACCACAGGGTCAGCCCCAGCATTTT.

The chain carries TRBV5-4 and TRBJ2-2; D may be TRBD1 (7 bases). Trimming left V 4 bases short and J 5 bases short, with 18 bases between. The length of the CDR3 is 16 residues. Germline CDR1 reads SGHNT; CDR2 reads YYREEE (reference sequence). The CDR3, as DNA: TGTGCCAGCAGCAACGGGAGACAGGGTGGGACCGGGGAGCTGTTTTTT. Encoded protein: CASSNGRQGGTGELFF.

This clone has just a few counts. The V and J genes are TRBV9 and TRBJ2-5; D is perhaps TRBD1 (5 bases). Germline CDR1 and CDR2: SGDLS and YYNGEE. This CDR3 has 13 amino acids. Deletions cut 3 bases from V and 4 bases from J, with 10 bases between. Here the CDR3 DNA reads TGTGCCAGCAGCGCAAACCAGGGAGAGACCCAGTACTTC. It yields the protein CASSANQGETQYF.